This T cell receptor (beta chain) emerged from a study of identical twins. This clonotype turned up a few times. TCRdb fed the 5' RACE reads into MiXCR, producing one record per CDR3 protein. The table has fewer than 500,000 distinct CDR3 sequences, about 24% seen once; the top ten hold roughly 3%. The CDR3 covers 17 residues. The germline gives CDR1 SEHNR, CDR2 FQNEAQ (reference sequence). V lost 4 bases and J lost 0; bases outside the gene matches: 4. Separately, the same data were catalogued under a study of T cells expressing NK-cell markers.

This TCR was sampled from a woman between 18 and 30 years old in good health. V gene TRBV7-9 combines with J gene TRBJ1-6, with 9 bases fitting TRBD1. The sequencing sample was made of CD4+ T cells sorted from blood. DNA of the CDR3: TGTGCCAGCAGCTCTGGACAGGGGAGCTCCTATAATTCACCCCTCCACTTT. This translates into CASSSGQGSSYNSPLHF. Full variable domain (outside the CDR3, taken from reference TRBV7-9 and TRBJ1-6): DTGVSQNPRHKITKRGQNVTFRCDPISEHNRLYWYRQTLGQGPEFLTYFQNEAQLEKSRLLSDRFSAERPKGSFSTLEIQRTEQGDSAMYLCASSSGQGSSYNSPLHFGNGTRLTVT.